This T cell receptor beta chain was sequenced in a study of blood T cell repertoires in COVID-19. Whole-study context: T cells, B-cell-depleted T cells, or PBMCs supplied cDNA or gDNA.

TCRdb's table, derived via immunoSEQ multiplex PCR, lists solely in-frame clones and lacks some. The repertoire consists of fewer than 450,000 clones, with approximately 88% occurring once and the leading ten covering 10% to 15%. The germline CDR1 and CDR2 sequences are GTSNPN and SVGIG (reference sequence). Trimming took 0 bases from V and 0 from J, leaving 8 bases between them. CDR3 size: 15 residues. While infection was still active, Seattle patients were enrolled and then followed longitudinally. The chain joins TRBV30 to TRBJ1-4; unclear D gene. This clonotype originated in a woman aged 45-65 years with COVID-19, enrolled during active disease. The sample was peripheral blood. The CDR3 coding sequence is TGTGCCTGGAGTGTCGGTAACCCAACTAATGAAAAACTGTTTTTT. Translating gives CAWSVGNPTNEKLFF.